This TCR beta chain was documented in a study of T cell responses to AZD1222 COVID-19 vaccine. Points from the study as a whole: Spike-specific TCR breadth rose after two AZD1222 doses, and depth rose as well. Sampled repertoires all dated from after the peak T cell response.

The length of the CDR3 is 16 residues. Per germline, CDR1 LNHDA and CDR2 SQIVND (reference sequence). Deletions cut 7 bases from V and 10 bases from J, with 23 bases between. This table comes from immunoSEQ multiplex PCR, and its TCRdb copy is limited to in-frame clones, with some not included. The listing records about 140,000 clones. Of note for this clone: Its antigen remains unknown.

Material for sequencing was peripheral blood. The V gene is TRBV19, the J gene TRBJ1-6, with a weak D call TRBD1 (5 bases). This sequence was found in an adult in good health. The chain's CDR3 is CASKDFSGAGFSPLHF. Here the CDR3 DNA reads TGTGCCAGTAAGGATTTTAGTGGGGCCGGTTTCTCACCCCTCCACTTT.